This record covers a single T cell receptor (beta chain). Its antigen is as yet unknown. The CDR3 runs to 14 residues. V dropped 5 bases and J dropped 4; count of bases not matched to a gene: 6. Germline CDR1 and CDR2: SGHTA and FQGNSA. Primers: 60 Vbeta forward and 13 Jbeta reverse. Clones were read by immunoSEQ multiplex PCR, and TCRdb kept only the in-frame ones, dropping some. The repertoire table contains 150,000 to 200,000 clones. This sample is drawn from a study of cytomegalovirus exposure and HLA in healthy donors. The wider study: Genotyping of about 400 donors showed that around 81% belonged to the Caucasian-associated ancestry cluster.

General study points: Researchers reported in a later analysis that a missense DCLRE1C variant was tied to TCR beta V- and J-gene trimming. High sensitivity and specificity were reportedly achieved when the classifier diagnosed cytomegalovirus status.

This sequence was found in a woman under 30 in good health and CMV-seropositive. The sample consisted of PBMCs. The rearrangement joins TRBV7-2 to TRBJ1-1; 8 bases agree with TRBD1. CDR3 sequence (DNA): TGTGCCAGCAGCGTGACAGGGGCAGCCACTGAAGCTTTCTTT. Translated: CASSVTGAATEAFF.